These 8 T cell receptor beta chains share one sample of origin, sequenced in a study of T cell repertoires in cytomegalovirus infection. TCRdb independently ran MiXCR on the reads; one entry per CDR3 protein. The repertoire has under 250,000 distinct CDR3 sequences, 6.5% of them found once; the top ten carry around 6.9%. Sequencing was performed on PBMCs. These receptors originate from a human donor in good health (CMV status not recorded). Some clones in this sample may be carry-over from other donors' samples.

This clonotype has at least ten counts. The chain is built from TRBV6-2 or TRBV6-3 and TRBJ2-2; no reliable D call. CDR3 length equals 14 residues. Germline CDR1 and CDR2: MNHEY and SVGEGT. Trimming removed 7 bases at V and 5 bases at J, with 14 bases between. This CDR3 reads CASKGHLGTGELFF. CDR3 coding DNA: TGTGCCAGCAAAGGCCACCTGGGAACCGGGGAGCTGTTTTTT.

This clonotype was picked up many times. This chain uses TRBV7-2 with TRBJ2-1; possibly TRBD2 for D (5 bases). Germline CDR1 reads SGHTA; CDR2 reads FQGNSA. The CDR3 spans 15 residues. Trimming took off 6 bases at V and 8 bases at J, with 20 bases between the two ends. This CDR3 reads CASRRGITIFDEQFF. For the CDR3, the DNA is TGTGCCAGCAGGAGAGGGATTACGATTTTTGATGAGCAGTTCTTC.

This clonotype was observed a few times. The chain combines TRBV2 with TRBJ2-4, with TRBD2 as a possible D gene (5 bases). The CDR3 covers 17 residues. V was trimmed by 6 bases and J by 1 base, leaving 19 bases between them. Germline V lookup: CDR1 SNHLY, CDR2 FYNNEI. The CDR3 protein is CASSEGAADGAKNIQYF. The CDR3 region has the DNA TGTGCCAGCAGCGAGGGAGCGGCCGACGGTGCCAAAAACATTCAGTACTTC.

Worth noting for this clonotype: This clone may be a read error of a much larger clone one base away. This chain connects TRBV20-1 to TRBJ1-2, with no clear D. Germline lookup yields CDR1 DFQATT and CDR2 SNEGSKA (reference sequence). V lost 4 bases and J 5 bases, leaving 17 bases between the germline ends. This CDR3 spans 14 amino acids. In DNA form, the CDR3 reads TGCAGTGCTACCCTTCGCCGGGAATCTTATGGCTACACCTTC. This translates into CSATLRRESYGYTF.

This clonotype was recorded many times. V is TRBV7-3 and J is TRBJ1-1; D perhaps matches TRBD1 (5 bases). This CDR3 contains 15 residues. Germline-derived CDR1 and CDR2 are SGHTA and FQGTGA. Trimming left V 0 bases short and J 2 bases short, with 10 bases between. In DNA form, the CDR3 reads TGTGCCAGCAGCTTAACACCCGGGGGAAACACTGAAGCTTTCTTT. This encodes CASSLTPGGNTEAFF.

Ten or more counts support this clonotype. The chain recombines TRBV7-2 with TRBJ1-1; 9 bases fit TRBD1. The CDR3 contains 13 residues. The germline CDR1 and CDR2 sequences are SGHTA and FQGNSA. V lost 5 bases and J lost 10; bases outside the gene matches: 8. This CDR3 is CASSHPGTGTAFF. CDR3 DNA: TGTGCCAGCAGCCACCCTGGGACAGGGACAGCTTTCTTT.

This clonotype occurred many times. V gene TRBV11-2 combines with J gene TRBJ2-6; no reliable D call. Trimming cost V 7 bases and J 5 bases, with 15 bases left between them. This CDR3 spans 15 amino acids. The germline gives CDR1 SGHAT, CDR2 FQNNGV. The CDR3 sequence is CASNHISRWANVLTF. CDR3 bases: TGTGCCAGCAACCATATTAGTCGGTGGGCCAACGTCCTGACTTTC.

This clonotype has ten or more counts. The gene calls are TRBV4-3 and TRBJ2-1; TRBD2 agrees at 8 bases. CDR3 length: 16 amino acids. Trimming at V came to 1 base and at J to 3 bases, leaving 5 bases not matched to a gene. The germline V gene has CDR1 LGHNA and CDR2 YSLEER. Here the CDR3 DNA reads TGCGCCAGCAGCCAAGTTCCGAGCGGGGGCTACAATGAGCAGTTCTTC. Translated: CASSQVPSGGYNEQFF.